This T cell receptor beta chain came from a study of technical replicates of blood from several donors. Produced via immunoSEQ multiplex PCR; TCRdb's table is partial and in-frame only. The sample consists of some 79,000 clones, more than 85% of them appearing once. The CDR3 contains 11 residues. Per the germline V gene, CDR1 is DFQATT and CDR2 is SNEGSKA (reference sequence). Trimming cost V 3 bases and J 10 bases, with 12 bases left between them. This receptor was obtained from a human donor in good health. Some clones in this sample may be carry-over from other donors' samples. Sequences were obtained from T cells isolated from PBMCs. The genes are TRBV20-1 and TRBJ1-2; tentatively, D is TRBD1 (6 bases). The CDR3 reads CSARPDRYYTF. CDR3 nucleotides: TGCAGTGCTAGGCCCGACAGGTACTACACCTTC.